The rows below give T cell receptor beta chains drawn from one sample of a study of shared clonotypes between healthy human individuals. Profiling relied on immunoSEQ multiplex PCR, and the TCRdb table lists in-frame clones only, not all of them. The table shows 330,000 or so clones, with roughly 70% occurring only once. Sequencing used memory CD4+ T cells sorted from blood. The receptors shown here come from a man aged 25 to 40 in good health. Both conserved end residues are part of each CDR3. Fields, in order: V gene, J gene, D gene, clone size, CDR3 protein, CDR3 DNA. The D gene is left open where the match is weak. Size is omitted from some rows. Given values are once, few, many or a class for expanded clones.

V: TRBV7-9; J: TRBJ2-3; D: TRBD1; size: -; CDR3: CASSLSGTGTDTQYF; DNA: TGTGCCAGCAGCTTATCTGGGACAGGGACAGATACGCAGTATTTT
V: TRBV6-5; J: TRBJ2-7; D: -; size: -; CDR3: CASSYSITINEQYF; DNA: TGTGCCAGCAGTTACTCGATCACTATCAACGAGCAGTACTTC
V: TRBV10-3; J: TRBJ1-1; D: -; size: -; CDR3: CAITGRLNTEAFF; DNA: TGTGCCATCACCGGACGGCTGAACACTGAAGCTTTCTTT
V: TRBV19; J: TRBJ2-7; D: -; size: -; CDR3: CASSIGLSSYEQYF; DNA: TGTGCCAGTAGTATCGGACTGAGTTCCTACGAGCAGTACTTC
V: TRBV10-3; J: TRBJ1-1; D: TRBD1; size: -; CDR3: CAISEPGTVGPNTEAFF; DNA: TGTGCCATCAGTGAGCCCGGGACAGTGGGACCGAACACTGAAGCTTTCTTT
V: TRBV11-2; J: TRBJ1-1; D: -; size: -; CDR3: CASSLINGVEAFF; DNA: TGTGCCAGCAGCTTAATAAATGGGGTCGAAGCTTTCTTT
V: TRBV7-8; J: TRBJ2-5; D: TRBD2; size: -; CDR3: CASSLSGGAQQRGTQYF; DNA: TGTGCCAGCAGCCTTAGCGGGGGAGCCCAACAACGAGGGACCCAGTACTTC
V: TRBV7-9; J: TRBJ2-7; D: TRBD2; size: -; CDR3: CASSQGTSSIYEQYF; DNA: TGTGCCAGCAGCCAGGGGACTAGCAGTATCTACGAGCAGTACTTC
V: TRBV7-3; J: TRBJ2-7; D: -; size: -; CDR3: CASSLSHNSYEQYF; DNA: TGTGCCAGCAGCTTAAGTCATAATTCCTACGAGCAGTACTTC
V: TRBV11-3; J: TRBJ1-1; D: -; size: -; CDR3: CASSFQGSQAFF; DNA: TGTGCCAGCAGCTTCCAGGGTTCACAAGCTTTCTTT
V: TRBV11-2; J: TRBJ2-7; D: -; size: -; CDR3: CASSFLPGVDGEQYF; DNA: TGTGCCAGCAGCTTCCTGCCGGGGGTGGACGGCGAGCAGTACTTC
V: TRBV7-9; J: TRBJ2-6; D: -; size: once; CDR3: CASSLVDSLGANVLTF; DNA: TGTGCCAGCAGCTTAGTTGACAGCCTAGGGGCCAACGTCCTGACTTTC
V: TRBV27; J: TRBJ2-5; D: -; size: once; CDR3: CASSYRARRYF; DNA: TGTGCCAGCAGTTATCGGGCTAGGCGGTACTTC
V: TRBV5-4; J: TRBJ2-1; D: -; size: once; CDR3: CASSFLQGLKREVF; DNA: TGTGCCAGCAGCTTCCTACAGGGCTTGAAGCGTGAGGTCTTC
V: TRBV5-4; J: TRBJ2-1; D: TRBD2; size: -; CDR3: CASSKPGLENYNEQFF; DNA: TGTGCCAGCAGCAAACCGGGACTAGAGAACTACAATGAGCAGTTCTTC
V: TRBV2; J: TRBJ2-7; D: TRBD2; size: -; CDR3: CASRGLADRIYEQYF; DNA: TGTGCCAGCAGGGGACTAGCGGACCGAATCTACGAGCAGTACTTC
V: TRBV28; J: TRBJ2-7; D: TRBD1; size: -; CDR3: CASRQRGTVYSGF; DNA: TGTGCCAGCAGACAAAGAGGGACAGTCTACTCGGGCTTC
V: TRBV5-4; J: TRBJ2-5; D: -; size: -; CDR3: CASSRGPQETQYF; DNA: TGTGCCAGCAGCCGGGGCCCTCAAGAGACCCAGTACTTC
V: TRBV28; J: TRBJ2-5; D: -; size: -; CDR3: CASSYQETQYF; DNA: TGTGCCAGCAGTTACCAAGAGACCCAGTACTTC
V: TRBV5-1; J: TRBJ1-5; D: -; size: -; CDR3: CASSLASNQPQHF; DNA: TGCGCCAGCAGCTTGGCTTCCAATCAGCCCCAGCATTTT
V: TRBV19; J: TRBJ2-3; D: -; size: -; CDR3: CASSSGTSTDTQYF; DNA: TGTGCCAGTAGTAGCGGGACTAGCACAGATACGCAGTATTTT
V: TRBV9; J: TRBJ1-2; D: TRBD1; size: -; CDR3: CASSDDRDYGYTF; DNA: TGTGCCAGCAGCGACGACAGGGACTATGGCTACACCTTC
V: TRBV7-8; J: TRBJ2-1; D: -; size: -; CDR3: CASSALVSSYNEQFF; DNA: TGTGCCAGCAGCGCACTCGTCAGTTCCTACAATGAGCAGTTCTTC
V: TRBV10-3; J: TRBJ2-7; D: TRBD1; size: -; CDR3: CAISSGTGSYEQYF; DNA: TGTGCCATCAGTTCCGGGACAGGCTCCTACGAGCAGTACTTC
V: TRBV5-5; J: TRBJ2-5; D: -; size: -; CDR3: CASINWGREETQYF; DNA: TGTGCCAGCATCAACTGGGGGCGGGAAGAGACCCAGTACTTC
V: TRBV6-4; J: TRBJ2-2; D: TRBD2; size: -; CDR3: CASSELAGGSTHTGELFF; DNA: TGTGCCAGCAGTGAACTAGCGGGAGGTTCCACCCATACCGGGGAGCTGTTTTTT
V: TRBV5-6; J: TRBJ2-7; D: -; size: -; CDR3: CASSLYRVSGEQYF; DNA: TGTGCCAGCAGCTTGTACAGGGTTAGTGGCGAGCAGTACTTC
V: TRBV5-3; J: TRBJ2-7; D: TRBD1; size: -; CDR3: CARRQQGCEQYF; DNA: TGTGCCAGAAGACAACAGGGGTGCGAGCAGTACTTC
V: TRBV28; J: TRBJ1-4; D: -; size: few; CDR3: CASTVGEVGEKLFF; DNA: TGTGCCAGCACCGTAGGGGAGGTCGGAGAAAAACTGTTTTTT
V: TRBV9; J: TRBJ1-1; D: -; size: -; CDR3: CASSVQGNTEAFF; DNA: TGTGCCAGCAGCGTACAGGGTAACACTGAAGCTTTCTTT
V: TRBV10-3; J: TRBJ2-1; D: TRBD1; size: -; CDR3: CAIRPTGGSNEQFF; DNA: TGTGCCATCAGACCGACAGGGGGTTCCAATGAGCAGTTCTTC
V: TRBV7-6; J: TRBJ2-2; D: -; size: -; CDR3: CASSLYRLENTGELFF; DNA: TGTGCCAGCAGCTTATATCGGTTAGAGAACACCGGGGAGCTGTTTTTT
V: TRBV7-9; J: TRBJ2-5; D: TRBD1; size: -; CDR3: CASSLDRGETQYF; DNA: TGTGCCAGCAGCCTGGACAGGGGAGAGACCCAGTACTTC
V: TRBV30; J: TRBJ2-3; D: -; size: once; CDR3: CAWRGRLTDTQYF; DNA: TGTGCCTGGAGGGGCCGGCTCACAGATACGCAGTATTTT
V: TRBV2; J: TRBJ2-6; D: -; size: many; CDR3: CASSGGRSGANVLTF; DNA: TGTGCCAGCAGTGGAGGGAGGTCTGGGGCCAACGTCCTGACTTTC
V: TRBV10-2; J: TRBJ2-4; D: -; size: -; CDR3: CASSDLPRLAKNIQYF; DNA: TGCGCCAGCAGTGATCTTCCGAGACTAGCCAAAAACATTCAGTACTTC